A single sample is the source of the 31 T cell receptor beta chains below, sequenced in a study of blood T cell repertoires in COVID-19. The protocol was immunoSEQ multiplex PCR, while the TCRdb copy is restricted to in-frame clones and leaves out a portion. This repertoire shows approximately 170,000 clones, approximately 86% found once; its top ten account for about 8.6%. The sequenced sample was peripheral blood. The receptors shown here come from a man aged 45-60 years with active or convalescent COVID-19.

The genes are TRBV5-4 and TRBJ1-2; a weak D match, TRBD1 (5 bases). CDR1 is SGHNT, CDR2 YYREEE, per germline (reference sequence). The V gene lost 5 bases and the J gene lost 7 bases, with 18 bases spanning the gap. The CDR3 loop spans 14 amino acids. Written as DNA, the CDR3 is TGTGCCAGCAGATTTTTAGGGGACGGGGGTGGCTACACCTTC. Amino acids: CASRFLGDGGGYTF.

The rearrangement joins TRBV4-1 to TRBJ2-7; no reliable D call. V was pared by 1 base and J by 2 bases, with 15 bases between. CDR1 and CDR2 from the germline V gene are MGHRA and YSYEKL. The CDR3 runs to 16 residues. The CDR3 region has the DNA TGCGCCAGCAGCCAAGTTGTGCATATCGCGGCCTACGAGCAGTACTTC. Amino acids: CASSQVVHIAAYEQYF.

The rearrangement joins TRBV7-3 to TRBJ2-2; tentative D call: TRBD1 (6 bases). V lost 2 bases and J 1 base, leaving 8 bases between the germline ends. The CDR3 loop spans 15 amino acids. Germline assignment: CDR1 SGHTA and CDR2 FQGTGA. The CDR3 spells CASSLGQMNTGELFF. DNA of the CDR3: TGTGCCAGCAGCTTAGGACAGATGAACACCGGGGAGCTGTTTTTT.

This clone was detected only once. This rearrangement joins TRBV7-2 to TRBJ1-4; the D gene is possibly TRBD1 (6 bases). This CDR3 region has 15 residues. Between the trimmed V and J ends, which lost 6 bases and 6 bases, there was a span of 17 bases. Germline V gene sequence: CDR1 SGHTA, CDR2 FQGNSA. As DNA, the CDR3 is TGTGCCAGCAGTAAAGAGGGGGGGCTGGATGAAAAACTGTTTTTT. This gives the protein CASSKEGGLDEKLFF.

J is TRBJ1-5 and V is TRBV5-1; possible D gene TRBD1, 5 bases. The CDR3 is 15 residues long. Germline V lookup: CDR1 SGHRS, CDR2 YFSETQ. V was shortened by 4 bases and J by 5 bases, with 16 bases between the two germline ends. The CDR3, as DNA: TGCGCCAGCAGCCTGACCGGGGGGTTCTATCAGCCCCAGCATTTT. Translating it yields CASSLTGGFYQPQHF.

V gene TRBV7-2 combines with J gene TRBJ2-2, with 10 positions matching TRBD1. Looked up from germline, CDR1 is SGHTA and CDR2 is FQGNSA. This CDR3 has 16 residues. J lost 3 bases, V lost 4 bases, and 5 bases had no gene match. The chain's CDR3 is CASSSRQGAYTGELFF. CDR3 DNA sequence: TGTGCCAGCAGCTCTAGACAGGGGGCCTACACCGGGGAGCTGTTTTTT.

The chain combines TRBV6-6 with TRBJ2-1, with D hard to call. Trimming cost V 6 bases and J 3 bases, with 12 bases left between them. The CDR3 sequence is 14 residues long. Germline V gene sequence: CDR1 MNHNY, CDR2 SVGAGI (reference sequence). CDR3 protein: CASSPELGYNEQFF. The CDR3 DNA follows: TGTGCCAGCAGCCCCGAACTCGGCTACAATGAGCAGTTCTTC.

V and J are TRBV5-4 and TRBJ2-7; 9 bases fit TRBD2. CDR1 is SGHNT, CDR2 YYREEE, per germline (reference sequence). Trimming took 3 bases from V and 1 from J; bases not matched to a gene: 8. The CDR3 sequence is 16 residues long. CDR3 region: CASSSPSSGRSYEQYF. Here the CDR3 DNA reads TGTGCCAGCAGCTCGCCTTCGAGCGGGAGGTCCTACGAGCAGTACTTC.

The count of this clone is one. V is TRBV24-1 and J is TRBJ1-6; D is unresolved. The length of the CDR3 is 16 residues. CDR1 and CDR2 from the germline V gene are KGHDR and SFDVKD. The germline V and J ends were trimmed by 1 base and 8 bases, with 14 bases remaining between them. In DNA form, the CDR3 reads TGTGCCACCAGTGATTTTGGTTCGGTGGTTGATTCACCCCTCCACTTT. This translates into CATSDFGSVVDSPLHF.

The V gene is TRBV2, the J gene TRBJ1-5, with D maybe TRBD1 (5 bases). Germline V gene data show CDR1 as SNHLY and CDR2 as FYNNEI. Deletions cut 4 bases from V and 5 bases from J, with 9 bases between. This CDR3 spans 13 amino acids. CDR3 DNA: TGTGCCAGCAGTGGAGAAGGGGATCAGCCCCAGCATTTT. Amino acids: CASSGEGDQPQHF.

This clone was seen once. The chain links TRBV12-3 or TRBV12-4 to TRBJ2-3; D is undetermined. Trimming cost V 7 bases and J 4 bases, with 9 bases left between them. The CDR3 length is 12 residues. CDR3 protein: CASTPVSDTQYF. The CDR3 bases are TGTGCCAGCACCCCCGTTTCAGATACGCAGTATTTT.

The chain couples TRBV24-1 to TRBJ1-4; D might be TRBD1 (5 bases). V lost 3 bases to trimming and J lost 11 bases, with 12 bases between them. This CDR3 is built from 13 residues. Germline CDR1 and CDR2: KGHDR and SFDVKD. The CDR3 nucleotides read TGTGCCACCAGTGATGATCTCGGGGGGAAACTGTTTTTT. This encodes CATSDDLGGKLFF.

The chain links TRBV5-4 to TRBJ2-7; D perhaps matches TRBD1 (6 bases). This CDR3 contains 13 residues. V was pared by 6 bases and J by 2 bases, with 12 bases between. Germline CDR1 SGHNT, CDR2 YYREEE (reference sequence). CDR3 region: CASTQTGTYEQYF. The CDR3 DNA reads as TGTGCCAGCACCCAGACAGGCACCTACGAGCAGTACTTC.

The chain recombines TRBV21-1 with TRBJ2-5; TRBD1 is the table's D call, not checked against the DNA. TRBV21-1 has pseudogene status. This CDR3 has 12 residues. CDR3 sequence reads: CASVQLQETQYF. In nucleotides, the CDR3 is TGTGCCAGCGTCCAGTTACAAGAGACCCAGTACTTC.

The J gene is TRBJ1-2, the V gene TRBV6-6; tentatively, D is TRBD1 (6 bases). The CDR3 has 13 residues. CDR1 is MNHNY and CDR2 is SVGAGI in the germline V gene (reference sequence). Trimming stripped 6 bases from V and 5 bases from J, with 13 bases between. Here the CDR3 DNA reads TGTGCCAGCAGCTTGGACAGTGGATATGGCTACACCTTC. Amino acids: CASSLDSGYGYTF.

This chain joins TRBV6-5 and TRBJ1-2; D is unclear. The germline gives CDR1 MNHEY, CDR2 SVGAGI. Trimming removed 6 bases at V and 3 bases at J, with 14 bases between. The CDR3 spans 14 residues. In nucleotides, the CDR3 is TGTGCCAGCAGCAACGCCGGTGAGGACTATGGCTACACCTTC. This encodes CASSNAGEDYGYTF.

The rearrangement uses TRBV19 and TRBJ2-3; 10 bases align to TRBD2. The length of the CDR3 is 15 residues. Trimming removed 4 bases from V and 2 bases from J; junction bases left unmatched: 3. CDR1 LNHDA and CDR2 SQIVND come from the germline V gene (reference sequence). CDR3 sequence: CASSTSGSNTDTQYF. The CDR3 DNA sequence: TGTGCCAGTAGTACTAGCGGGAGTAACACAGATACGCAGTATTTT. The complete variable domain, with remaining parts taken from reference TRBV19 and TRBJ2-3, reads DGGITQSPKYLFRKEGQNVTLSCEQNLNHDAMYWYRQDPGQGLRLIYYSQIVNDFQKGDIAEGYSVSREKKESFPLTVTSAQKNPTAFYLCASSTSGSNTDTQYFGPGTRLTVL.

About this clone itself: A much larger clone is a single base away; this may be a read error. The CDR3 DNA reads as TGCGCCAGCTTGGGGCTTGGGGGCGGGGGAACCTACAATGAGCAGTTCTTC. Its translation is CASLGLGGGGTYNEQFF. The chain couples TRBV5-1 to TRBJ2-1; D might be TRBD2 (7 bases). In germline, CDR1 is SGHRS, CDR2 YFSETQ. Trimming removed 7 bases from V and 2 bases from J, with 22 bases in between. The CDR3 has 17 residues. Together with reference TRBV5-1 and TRBJ2-1, the CDR3 gives the full variable domain: KAGVTQTPRYLIKTRGQQVTLSCSPISGHRSVSWYQQTPGQGLQFLFEYFSETQRNKGNFPGRFSGRQFSNSRSEMNVSTLELGDSALYLCASLGLGGGGTYNEQFFGPGTRLTVL.

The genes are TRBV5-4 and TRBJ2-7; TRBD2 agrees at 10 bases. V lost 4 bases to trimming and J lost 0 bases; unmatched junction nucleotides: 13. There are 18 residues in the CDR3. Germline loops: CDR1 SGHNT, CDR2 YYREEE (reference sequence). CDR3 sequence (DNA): TGTGCCAGCAGCGCCAAGCAAGGACTAGCGGCGACCTCCTACGAGCAGTACTTC. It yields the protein CASSAKQGLAATSYEQYF.

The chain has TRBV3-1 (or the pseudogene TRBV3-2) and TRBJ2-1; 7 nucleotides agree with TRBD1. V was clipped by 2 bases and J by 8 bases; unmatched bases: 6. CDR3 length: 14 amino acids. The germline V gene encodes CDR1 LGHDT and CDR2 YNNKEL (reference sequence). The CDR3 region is CASSQPGQFYEQFF. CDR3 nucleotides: TGTGCCAGCAGCCAACCGGGACAGTTCTATGAGCAGTTCTTC.

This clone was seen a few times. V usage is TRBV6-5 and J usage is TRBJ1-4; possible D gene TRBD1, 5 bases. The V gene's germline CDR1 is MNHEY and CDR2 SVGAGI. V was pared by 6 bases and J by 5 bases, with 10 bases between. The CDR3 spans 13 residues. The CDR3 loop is CASRKTVNEKLFF. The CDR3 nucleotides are TGTGCCAGCAGAAAGACAGTGAATGAAAAACTGTTTTTT.

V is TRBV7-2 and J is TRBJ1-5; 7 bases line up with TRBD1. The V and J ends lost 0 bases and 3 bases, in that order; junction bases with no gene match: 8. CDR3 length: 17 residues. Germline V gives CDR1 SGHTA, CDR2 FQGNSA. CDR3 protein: CASSLARQGGNNQPQHF. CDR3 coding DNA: TGTGCCAGCAGCTTAGCGCGTCAGGGGGGCAACAATCAGCCCCAGCATTTT.

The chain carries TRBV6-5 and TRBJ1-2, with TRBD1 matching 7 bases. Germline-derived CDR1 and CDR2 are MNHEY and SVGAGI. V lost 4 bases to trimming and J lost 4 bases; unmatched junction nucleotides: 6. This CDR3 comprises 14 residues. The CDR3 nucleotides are TGTGCCAGCAGTTCAGAGGGGGCAAGCTATGGCTACACCTTC. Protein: CASSSEGASYGYTF.

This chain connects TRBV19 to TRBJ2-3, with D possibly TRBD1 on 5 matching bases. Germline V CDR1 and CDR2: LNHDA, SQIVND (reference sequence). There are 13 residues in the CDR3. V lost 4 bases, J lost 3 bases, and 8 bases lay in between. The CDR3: CASSTGWTDTQYF. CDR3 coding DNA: TGTGCCAGTAGTACAGGGTGGACAGATACGCAGTATTTT.

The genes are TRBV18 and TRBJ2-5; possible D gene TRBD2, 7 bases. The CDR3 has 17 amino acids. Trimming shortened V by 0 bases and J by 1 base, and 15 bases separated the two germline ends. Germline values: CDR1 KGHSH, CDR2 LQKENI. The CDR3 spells CASSPPVGGGSQETQYF. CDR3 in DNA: TGTGCCAGCTCACCACCAGTAGGGGGAGGGTCCCAAGAGACCCAGTACTTC.

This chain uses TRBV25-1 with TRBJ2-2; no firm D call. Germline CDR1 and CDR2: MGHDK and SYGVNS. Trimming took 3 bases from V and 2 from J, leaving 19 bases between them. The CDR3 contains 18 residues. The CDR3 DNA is TGTGCCAGCAGTGACCTACTCATGGCGGAAGAAAACACCGGGGAGCTGTTTTTT. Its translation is CASSDLLMAEENTGELFF.

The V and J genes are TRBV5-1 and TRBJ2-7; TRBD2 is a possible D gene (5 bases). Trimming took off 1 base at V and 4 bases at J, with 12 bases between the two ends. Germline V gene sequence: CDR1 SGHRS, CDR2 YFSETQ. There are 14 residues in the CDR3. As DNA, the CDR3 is TGCGCCAGCAGCTTGAAGGGAGCGGCTTACGAGCAGTACTTC. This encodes CASSLKGAAYEQYF.

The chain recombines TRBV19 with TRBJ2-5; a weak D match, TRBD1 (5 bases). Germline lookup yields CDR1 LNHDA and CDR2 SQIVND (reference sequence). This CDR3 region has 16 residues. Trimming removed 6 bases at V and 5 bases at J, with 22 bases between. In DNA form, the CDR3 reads TGTGCCAGTAGCATACCCCGGACAAGGGGTGGTGAGACCCAGTACTTC. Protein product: CASSIPRTRGGETQYF.

In nucleotides, the CDR3 is TGTGCCAGCTCATCCGGGACAGGGAATTCACCCCTCCACTTT. Amino acids: CASSSGTGNSPLHF. The chain combines TRBV28 with TRBJ1-6, with 9 bases aligning to TRBD1. The germline gives CDR1 MDHEN, CDR2 SYDVKM. CDR3 size: 14 residues. V lost 8 bases to trimming and J lost 7 bases; unmatched junction nucleotides: 6.

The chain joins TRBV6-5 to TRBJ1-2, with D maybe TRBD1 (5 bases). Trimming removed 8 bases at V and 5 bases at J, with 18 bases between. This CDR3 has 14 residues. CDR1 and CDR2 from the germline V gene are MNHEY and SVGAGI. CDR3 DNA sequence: TGTGCCAGCTCCACTCATTTCGACAGATATGGCTACACCTTC. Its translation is CASSTHFDRYGYTF.

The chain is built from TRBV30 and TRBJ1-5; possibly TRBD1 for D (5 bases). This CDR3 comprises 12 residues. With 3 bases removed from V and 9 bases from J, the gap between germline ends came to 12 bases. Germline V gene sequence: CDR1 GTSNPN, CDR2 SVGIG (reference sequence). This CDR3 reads CAWSPPGGPQHF. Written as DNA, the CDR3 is TGTGCCTGGAGCCCCCCCGGGGGGCCCCAGCATTTT. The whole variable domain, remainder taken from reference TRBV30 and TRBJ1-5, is SQTIHQWPATLVQPVGSPLSLECTVEGTSNPNLYWYRQAAGRGLQLLFYSVGIGQISSEVPQNLSASRPQDRQFILSSKKLLLSDSGFYLCAWSPPGGPQHFGDGTRLSIL.